These T cell receptor beta chains were read from a single sample in a study of shared clonotypes between healthy human individuals. TCRdb's copy holds only in-frame clones and misses some; the assay was immunoSEQ multiplex PCR. The repertoire consists of about 330,000 clones, with around 74% occurring once and the leading ten covering approximately 10%. Material for sequencing was memory CD4+ T cells sorted from blood. These receptors all stem from a man aged 25 to 45 in good health. Each CDR3 is given with its conserved first and last residue.

length: 13
J: TRBJ2-7
V: TRBV2
CDR3: CASDRETSYEQYF

length: 15
J: TRBJ2-3
V: TRBV4-3
CDR3: CASSQGQAITDTQYF

length: 11
J: TRBJ2-2
V: TRBV11-2
CDR3: CASSFGKGVFF

length: 15
J: TRBJ2-7
V: TRBV6-5
CDR3: CASSYSTSGSYEQYF

length: 15
J: TRBJ2-1
V: TRBV7-2
CDR3: CASSSDRGTYNEQFF

length: 15
J: TRBJ2-2
V: TRBV15
CDR3: CATSGQGRLAGELFF

length: 14
J: TRBJ1-5
V: TRBV5-8
CDR3: CASIPDSSNQPQHF

length: 13
J: TRBJ1-1
V: TRBV30
CDR3: CAWSVGGGTEAFF

length: 19
J: TRBJ2-1
V: TRBV5-6
CDR3: CASSEPWVLLAGGGDEQFF

length: 15
J: TRBJ1-5
V: TRBV19
CDR3: CASSIEGRRNQPQHF

length: 13
J: TRBJ2-7
V: TRBV5-8
CDR3: CASSLGQSYEQYF

length: 16
J: TRBJ2-6
V: TRBV18
CDR3: CASSPTGASGANVLTF

length: 19
J: TRBJ2-4
V: TRBV7-9
CDR3: CASTYDVLGQSRAKNIQYF

length: 15
J: TRBJ2-1
V: TRBV7-2
CDR3: CASSPEGGSYNEQFF

length: 13
J: TRBJ1-2
V: TRBV10-1
CDR3: CASSDRVDYGYTF

length: 13
J: TRBJ2-3
V: TRBV27
CDR3: CATRLADTDTQYF

length: 15
J: TRBJ2-1
V: TRBV5-6
CDR3: CASSLTPESYNEQFF

length: 14
J: TRBJ2-1
V: TRBV9
CDR3: CASSVVGQAYEQFF

length: 15
J: TRBJ2-7
V: TRBV19
CDR3: CASSSLAGISYEQYF

length: 16
J: TRBJ2-3
V: TRBV11-2
CDR3: CASRAFSGRISDTQYF

length: 15
J: TRBJ1-5
V: TRBV19
CDR3: CASSISGGTNQPQHF

length: 13
J: TRBJ1-1
V: TRBV5-4
CDR3: CASRPQGNTEAFF

length: 14
J: TRBJ2-7
V: TRBV6-1
CDR3: CASRTGTATYEQYF

length: 15
J: TRBJ2-5
V: TRBV7-8
CDR3: CASSYDIRRQETQYF

length: 13
J: TRBJ2-1
V: TRBV19
CDR3: CASSMAQYNEQFF

length: 14
J: TRBJ2-3
V: TRBV5-1
CDR3: CASRDRGSTDTQYF

length: 16
J: TRBJ2-1
V: TRBV6-6
CDR3: CATRPVGSGSYNEQFF

length: 14
J: TRBJ2-7
V: TRBV5-4
CDR3: CASSALGATYEQYF

length: 13
J: TRBJ1-1
V: TRBV7-9
CDR3: CASSLRMNTEAFF

length: 13
J: TRBJ1-4
V: TRBV4-1
CDR3: CASSLGAWEKLFF

length: 15
J: TRBJ2-7
V: TRBV5-1
CDR3: CASRPSGTGVYEQYF

length: 11
J: TRBJ2-7
V: TRBV6-4
CDR3: CASSDWAEQYF

length: 18
J: TRBJ2-5
V: TRBV4-2
CDR3: CASSSGGAGTVYQETQYF

length: 17
J: TRBJ2-7
V: TRBV7-8
CDR3: CASSLAEGFPVTYEQYF

length: 16
J: TRBJ2-3
V: TRBV2
CDR3: CASSLGLAGVTDTQYF

length: 15
J: TRBJ2-7
V: TRBV5-4
CDR3: CASSSAGGRGYEQYF

length: 16
J: TRBJ2-7
V: TRBV5-6
CDR3: CASRTTGSGVPYEQYF

length: 12
J: TRBJ2-7
V: TRBV18
CDR3: CASSLPTTQQYF

length: 15
J: TRBJ2-6
V: TRBV6-5
CDR3: CASSRPRAGANVLTF

length: 13
J: TRBJ2-5
V: TRBV7-9
CDR3: CASSFLGEETQYF

length: 15
J: TRBJ2-3
V: TRBV18
CDR3: CASSPDGVRTDTQYF

length: 17
J: TRBJ2-5
V: TRBV9
CDR3: CASSPSIAGNGQETQYF

length: 14
J: TRBJ2-2
V: TRBV29-1
CDR3: CSVDVGSLAGELFF

length: 15
J: TRBJ2-1
V: TRBV11-2
CDR3: CASSFEGALGLGQFF